The 20 T cell receptor beta chains below come from one sample, sequenced in a study of CD8+ T cells in alopecia areata (dated by TCRdb to 2017 to 2018). The library was produced with the immunoSEQ multiplex PCR assay. RNA was extracted from all samples and reverse transcribed into cDNA, which served as template for TCR sequencing. This is the immuneACCESS table as TCRdb keeps it, with only in-frame sequences that have V and J called. A part of the clones is gone; compared with another copy, unresolved V genes explain less than half, and the rest is unexplained. The sample profile shows some 190,000 clones; about 47% of them were found once. Jointly, the top ten make up roughly 9.1% of the sample. Explained via the paper, the treatment or condition label denotes: oral pan-JAK inhibitor, 5-10 mg twice daily. The sample in question was CD8+ T cells sorted from blood, obtained around week 53, from a patient treated with tofacitinib. Every receptor here comes from a human donor with alopecia areata.

The rearrangement joins TRBV4-2 to TRBJ2-1, with 7 bases lining up with TRBD1. J lost 9 bases, V lost 3 bases, and 17 bases had no gene match. Looked up from germline, CDR1 is LGHNA and CDR2 is YNFKEQ. CDR3 length equals 17 residues. CDR3: CASSQAGTALEGGEQFF. CDR3 DNA sequence: TGTGCCAGCAGCCAGGCCGGGACAGCGCTAGAGGGTGGTGAGCAGTTCTTC.

This clone was picked up a small number of times. The rearrangement joins TRBV7-9 to TRBJ2-7; D might be TRBD1 (6 bases). The V end was cut by 4 bases, the J end by 4 bases, with 17 bases between. Germline V CDR1 and CDR2: SEHNR, FQNEAQ (reference sequence). The CDR3 spans 15 residues. The CDR3 DNA reads TGTGCCAGCAGCTCCATTGCTGGGGGCCATTACGAGCAGTACTTC. Translation: CASSSIAGGHYEQYF.

This chain uses TRBV29-1 with TRBJ1-2, with D uncertain. The CDR3 runs 15 residues. CDR1 and CDR2 from the germline V gene are SQVTM and ANQGSEA. V lost 6 bases and J 4 bases, leaving 21 bases between the germline ends. Here the CDR3 DNA reads TGCAGCGTCCCGGACGTCAGTTCCATCTCCTATGGCTACACCTTC. The encoded protein is CSVPDVSSISYGYTF.

The V call is TRBV29-1, the J call TRBJ1-1; the D is unclear. Germline CDR1 SQVTM, CDR2 ANQGSEA. With 0 bases removed from V and 0 bases from J, the gap between germline ends came to 11 bases. The CDR3 totals 15 residues. This CDR3 is CSVEDPGRMNTEAFF. In nucleotides, the CDR3 is TGCAGCGTTGAAGACCCGGGCCGAATGAACACTGAAGCTTTCTTT.

On this clone: The same CDR3 arises from other DNA sequences in this sample as well. The chain has TRBV27 and TRBJ2-7; D is undetermined. Germline assignment: CDR1 MNHEY and CDR2 SMNVEV (reference sequence). The CDR3 contains 13 residues. With 3 bases removed from V and 3 bases from J, the gap between germline ends came to 9 bases. In DNA, the CDR3 is TGTGCCAGCAGTTTTTCACCGGGCTACGAGCAGTACTTC. Its translation is CASSFSPGYEQYF.

CDR3 DNA: TGTGCCTGGAGTGGGGGGAATCCCCTTAATCAGTATTTT. It specifies CAWSGGNPLNQYF. The rearrangement uses TRBV30 and TRBJ2-3; D is possibly TRBD1 or TRBD2 (5 bases each). The CDR3 totals 13 residues. Looked up from germline, CDR1 is GTSNPN and CDR2 is SVGIG (reference sequence). Trimming pared 1 base from V and 12 bases from J, leaving 17 bases between.

This clone was detected only once. The gene calls are TRBV7-9 and TRBJ1-2, with 8 positions matching TRBD1. The CDR3 contains 15 residues. The ends lost 3 bases at V and 7 bases at J; junction bases unmatched: 10. Germline CDR1 and CDR2: SEHNR and FQNEAQ (reference sequence). Here the CDR3 reads CASSFGPGGHTGYTF. CDR3 DNA sequence: TGTGCCAGCAGCTTTGGCCCAGGGGGCCATACTGGCTACACCTTC.

DNA of the CDR3: TGTGCCACCAGCATTAGGATCCCGGATACGCAGTATTTT. This gives the protein CATSIRIPDTQYF. This sequence joins TRBV15 and TRBJ2-3, with D hard to call. V was pared by 4 bases and J by 6 bases, with 11 bases between. Germline V CDR1 and CDR2: LNHNV, YYDKDF (reference sequence). The CDR3 consists of 13 residues.

This clone has a handful of counts. The chain combines TRBV4-3 with TRBJ2-3, with D unclear. CDR3 length: 14 residues. Germline V gives CDR1 LGHNA, CDR2 YSLEER. Trimming shortened V by 7 bases and J by 3 bases, and 14 bases separated the two germline ends. The CDR3 loop reads CASKGSGETDTQYF. The CDR3 bases are TGCGCCAGCAAAGGGTCGGGTGAGACAGATACGCAGTATTTT.

The genes are TRBV7-8 and TRBJ2-6; tentative D call: TRBD2 (6 bases). The CDR3 consists of 17 residues. Germline-derived CDR1 and CDR2 are SGHVS and FQNEAQ. V was clipped by 2 bases and J by 2 bases, with 13 bases between them. In DNA, the CDR3 is TGTGCCAGCAGCTTACTGGAGGGTCTGGCTGGGGCCAACGTCCTGACTTTC. Translation gives CASSLLEGLAGANVLTF.

This chain links TRBV19 with TRBJ1-5; D is possibly TRBD1 (5 bases). Germline-derived CDR1 and CDR2 are LNHDA and SQIVND (reference sequence). The V end lost 5 bases, the J end lost 5 bases, and 13 bases lay between the germline ends. The CDR3 is 14 amino acids. This chain's CDR3 is CASSVPGLYQPQHF. The DNA of the CDR3 is TGTGCCAGTAGTGTGCCGGGGCTGTATCAGCCCCAGCATTTT.

This sequence joins TRBV14 and TRBJ2-5; D is uncertain. Germline CDR1 SGHDN, CDR2 FVKESK. The CDR3 sequence is 11 residues long. Between the trimmed V and J ends, which lost 1 base and 13 bases, there was a span of 10 bases. DNA for the CDR3: TGTGCCAGCAGCCAAGGAGGTGCCGTGTACTTC. Amino acid sequence: CASSQGGAVYF.

This chain links TRBV27 with TRBJ1-2; D possibly corresponds to TRBD1 (6 bases). This CDR3 has 14 amino acids. The V gene's germline CDR1 is MNHEY and CDR2 SMNVEV (reference sequence). With 3 bases removed from V and 7 bases from J, the gap between germline ends came to 15 bases. The CDR3 DNA is TGTGCCAGCAGTTTGTTCGGGACACAGGGTGGCTACACCTTC. The encoded protein is CASSLFGTQGGYTF.

For this clone: A much larger clone is a single base away; this may be a read error. Other nucleotide sequences from this sample produce the same CDR3. The CDR3 nucleotides read TGCGCCAGCAGCCAAGGGGAGCGGGCTCCCCACGAGCAGTACTTC. Translation: CASSQGERAPHEQYF. The gene calls are TRBV4-1 and TRBJ2-7, with D possibly being TRBD2 (6 bases). V lost 1 base and J lost 5, with 15 bases in between. Per germline, CDR1 MGHRA and CDR2 YSYEKL. This CDR3 contains 15 residues.

The chain is built from TRBV5-1 and TRBJ2-1; D perhaps matches TRBD2 (5 bases). V gave up 0 bases and J gave up 0 bases, with 13 bases separating them. There are 17 residues in the CDR3. Germline V gene data show CDR1 as SGHRS and CDR2 as YFSETQ. The CDR3 spells CASSLGAGESSYNEQFF. The CDR3 bases are TGCGCCAGCAGCTTGGGGGCGGGTGAGAGCTCCTACAATGAGCAGTTCTTC.

The chain carries TRBV29-1 and TRBJ1-2; unclear D gene. The CDR3 contains 13 residues. Trimming shortened V by 3 bases and J by 3 bases, and 11 bases separated the two germline ends. Germline-derived CDR1 and CDR2 are SQVTM and ANQGSEA. CDR3 loop: CSVDESGDYGYTF. In nucleotides, the CDR3 is TGCAGCGTTGACGAGTCCGGAGACTATGGCTACACCTTC.

The V call is TRBV30, the J call TRBJ1-2; D perhaps matches TRBD1 (6 bases). The CDR3 is 15 residues long. In germline, CDR1 is GTSNPN, CDR2 SVGIG (reference sequence). V lost 0 bases, J lost 8 bases, and 19 bases lay in between. Here the CDR3 reads CAWSVSQGPLGGYTF. DNA for the CDR3: TGTGCCTGGAGTGTATCTCAGGGGCCCCTGGGGGGCTACACCTTC.

The chain employs TRBV13 and TRBJ1-2, with 9 positions matching TRBD1. Germline CDR1 reads PRHDT; CDR2 reads FYEKMQ (reference sequence). With 4 bases clipped from V and 6 bases from J, the junction kept 3 bases outside the gene matches. CDR3 length: 13 residues. The CDR3, as DNA: TGTGCCAGCAGCTCGGACAGGGGCGATGGCTACACCTTC. Its protein product is CASSSDRGDGYTF.

On this clone itself: The same CDR3 is also encoded by other DNA sequences in this sample. The V gene is TRBV27, the J gene TRBJ2-2; D is undetermined. Germline lookup yields CDR1 MNHEY and CDR2 SMNVEV (reference sequence). The CDR3 spans 11 residues. The V end was cut by 3 bases, the J end by 6 bases, with 2 bases between. CDR3 sequence (DNA): TGTGCCAGCAGTTTTTCCGGGGAGCTGTTTTTT. This translates into CASSFSGELFF.

This chain joins TRBV5-1 and TRBJ1-1; TRBD1 is a possible D gene (5 bases). Deletions cut 4 bases from V and 1 base from J, with 14 bases between. Germline V gives CDR1 SGHRS, CDR2 YFSETQ. The CDR3 is 15 amino acids. The CDR3 protein is CASSRAREKNTEAFF. The CDR3 nucleotides read TGCGCCAGCAGCAGGGCCAGGGAGAAGAACACTGAAGCTTTCTTT.